This entry lists 9 T cell receptor beta chains sequenced from one sample in a study of response to subunit inactivated influenza vaccine. TCRdb independently ran MiXCR on the RT-PCR reads; one entry per CDR3 protein. The table lists about 780,000 distinct CDR3 sequences, approximately 17% of them singletons. Sequenced material: PBMCs from blood, taken 5 days after vaccination. These receptors were taken from a man aged 50-60 years who received an inactivated influenza vaccine.

The chain recombines TRBV15 with TRBJ2-7, with D possibly being TRBD1 (6 bases). With 5 bases removed from V and 1 base from J, the gap between germline ends came to 12 bases. Germline CDR1 is LNHNV and CDR2 is YYDKDF (reference sequence). This CDR3 has 14 amino acids. The CDR3 region has the DNA TGTGCCACCAGCTTCGACAGGTCATCCTACGAGCAGTACTTC. As protein: CATSFDRSSYEQYF. The whole variable domain, filled in from reference TRBV15 and TRBJ2-7, reads DAMVIQNPRYQVTQFGKPVTLSCSQTLNHNVMYWYQQKSSQAPKLLFHYYDKDFNNEADTPDNFQSRRPNTSFCFLDIRSPGLGDTAMYLCATSFDRSSYEQYFGPGTRLTVT.

This clonotype occurred many times. The chain is built from TRBV4-3 and TRBJ2-5; D is ambiguous. From germline, CDR1 is LGHNA and CDR2 YSLEER. The CDR3 is 13 amino acids. With 1 base removed from V and 5 bases from J, the gap between germline ends came to 8 bases. CDR3 sequence reads: CASSQVPGETQYF. The CDR3 DNA reads as TGCGCCAGCAGCCAAGTTCCTGGGGAGACCCAGTACTTC.

The chain recombines TRBV4-2 with TRBJ1-4; tentatively, D is TRBD1 (6 bases). This CDR3 is built from 16 residues. V lost 0 bases, J lost 3 bases, and 11 bases lay in between. Germline values: CDR1 LGHNA, CDR2 YNFKEQ. The CDR3 DNA reads TGTGCCAGCAGCCAAGACCCGACAGGAGCTAATGAAAAACTGTTTTTT. It yields the protein CASSQDPTGANEKLFF.

V usage is TRBV12-3 or TRBV12-4 and J usage is TRBJ2-1; TRBD2 agrees at 8 bases. Trimming took 8 bases from V and 10 from J; bases not matched to a gene: 19. The CDR3 length is 16 residues. DNA for the CDR3: TGTGCCAGCTGCCCATATCTAGCGGGCCCTGGGGTAGAGCAGTTCTTC. Protein: CASCPYLAGPGVEQFF.

This clonotype was found a few times. The chain is built from TRBV6-5 and TRBJ2-3, with D hard to call. Deletions cut 3 bases from V and 0 bases from J, with 13 bases between. Germline V gene data show CDR1 as MNHEY and CDR2 as SVGAGI. The CDR3 is 16 residues long. In DNA form, the CDR3 reads TGTGCCAGCAGTTATCAACTGGCGACTAGCACAGATACGCAGTATTTT. Its protein is CASSYQLATSTDTQYF.

This clonotype turned up a few times. The chain combines TRBV20-1 with TRBJ2-1, with 9 bases identical to TRBD2. CDR1 is DFQATT, CDR2 SNEGSKA, per germline (reference sequence). The CDR3 has 13 amino acids. V lost 6 bases to trimming and J lost 6 bases; unmatched junction nucleotides: 6. CDR3 loop: CSAEERGANEQFF. The CDR3 DNA is TGCAGTGCCGAAGAGCGGGGGGCCAATGAGCAGTTCTTC.

V and J are TRBV27 and TRBJ2-7; the D gene is possibly TRBD2 (6 bases). There are 16 residues in the CDR3. The germline CDR1 and CDR2 sequences are MNHEY and SMNVEV (reference sequence). V dropped 2 bases and J dropped 1 base, with 15 bases sitting between them. The CDR3 DNA reads TGTGCCAGCAGTTTAGGGATTTTCGGGGGATCCTACGAGCAGTACTTC. Translated, it gives CASSLGIFGGSYEQYF.

Notes on this clonotype: One end of the junction fails to match germline, which may point to a read error. The chain has TRBV7-7 and TRBJ1-1; the D is unclear. The CDR3 length is 17 residues. Germline-derived CDR1 and CDR2 are SSHAT and FNYEAQ (reference sequence). CDR3 amino acids: CASSKAASGQVGPEAFF. The CDR3 DNA sequence: TGTGCTAGCAGCAAAGCGGCGAGTGGGCAGGTTGGTCCCGAAGCTTTCTTT.

This clonotype turned up a few times. The gene calls are TRBV4-1 and TRBJ2-2; D gene uncertain. Germline CDR1 reads MGHRA; CDR2 reads YSYEKL. The V end lost 4 bases, the J end lost 6 bases, and 18 bases lay between the germline ends. CDR3 size: 16 residues. The CDR3 is CASSRSSHLAAGELFF. In DNA form, the CDR3 reads TGCGCCAGCAGCCGAAGTAGCCACTTGGCCGCCGGGGAGCTGTTTTTT.